This TCR beta chain was recovered during a study of blood T cell repertoires in COVID-19. Study context: Spain, Italy and the United States supplied samples that represented acute and convalescent COVID-19. Nucleic acid was either cDNA or gDNA, and it came from T cells, B-cell-depleted T cells, or PBMCs.

In the authors' workflow: It was from reference gene primer amplification that nucleated cell counts were estimated. Clones were read by immunoSEQ multiplex PCR, and TCRdb kept only the in-frame ones, dropping some. The D gene and trimming were derived from the DNA, and the V and J assignments and clone size from that table. Among 200,000 to 250,000 clones, 84% were seen once, and the ten largest hold roughly 2.3%. The CDR3 contains 15 residues. The V gene's germline CDR1 is SGHDT and CDR2 YYEEEE. Trimming cost V 2 bases and J 2 bases, with 12 bases left between them. This rearrangement joins TRBV5-6 to TRBJ2-3; perhaps TRBD1 as D (6 bases). This sequence was found in a woman in her fifties or sixties with acute or convalescent COVID-19. Material for sequencing was peripheral blood. The CDR3 region has the DNA TGTGCCAGCAGCTTCCAGGGGCTTTACACAGATACGCAGTATTTT. Its translation is CASSFQGLYTDTQYF.